The 28 T cell receptor beta chains in this list originate from one sample, sequenced in a study of CD4+ T cells in melanoma. Here immunoSEQ multiplex PCR was the method, and the copy in TCRdb shows in-frame clones only, minus some. This sample has about 140,000 clones, with approximately 91% found just once. The receptors derive from a human donor with melanoma.

The V gene is TRBV10-3, the J gene TRBJ2-2, with TRBD1 matching 8 bases. This CDR3 is built from 17 residues. Germline CDR1 is ENHRY and CDR2 is SYGVKD. V shed 0 bases, J shed 6 bases, and the junction held 9 bases outside the gene matches. CDR3 DNA sequence: TGTGCCATCAGTGAGTCGAGACAGGGGCTGCCGGCCGGGGAGCTGTTTTTT. It specifies CAISESRQGLPAGELFF.

This chain connects TRBV2 to TRBJ1-5; D ambiguous. From germline, CDR1 is SNHLY and CDR2 FYNNEI. Deletions cut 7 bases from V and 0 bases from J, with 13 bases between. The CDR3 has 15 residues. The CDR3 DNA reads TGTGCCAGCAATAGAGGCGATTATAGCAATCAGCCCCAGCATTTT. This codes for CASNRGDYSNQPQHF. Full variable domain (missing parts from reference TRBV2 and TRBJ1-5): EPEVTQTPSHQVTQMGQEVILRCVPISNHLYFYWYRQILGQKVEFLVSFYNNEISEKSEIFDDQFSVERPDGSNFTLKIRSTKLEDSAMYFCASNRGDYSNQPQHFGDGTRLSIL.

V usage is TRBV10-1 and J usage is TRBJ2-1; D is undetermined. Germline CDR1 reads WNHNN; CDR2 reads SYGVQD (reference sequence). The CDR3 has 13 amino acids. The V end was cut by 3 bases, the J end by 4 bases, with 7 bases between. This CDR3 is CASSEGLYNEQFF. In nucleotides, the CDR3 is TGCGCCAGCAGTGAAGGCCTTTACAATGAGCAGTTCTTC.

This chain connects TRBV7-3 to TRBJ2-5; D is possibly TRBD1 (5 bases). The V end lost 5 bases, the J end lost 5 bases, and 15 bases lay between the germline ends. The CDR3 covers 14 residues. The V gene's germline CDR1 is SGHTA and CDR2 FQGTGA. The CDR3 spells CASSPGSSGETQYF. CDR3 sequence (DNA): TGTGCCAGCAGCCCAGGATCGTCAGGGGAGACCCAGTACTTC. Combining the CDR3 with reference TRBV7-3 and TRBJ2-5 gives the whole variable domain GAGVSQTPSNKVTEKGKYVELRCDPISGHTALYWYRQSLGQGPEFLIYFQGTGAADDSGLPNDRFFAVRPEGSVSTLKIQRTERGDSAVYLCASSPGSSGETQYFGPGTRLLVL.

The CDR3 nucleotides are TGCGCCAGCAGCTTGGGACAGGGTGCTTCTGAAAAACTGTTTTTT. Its protein product is CASSLGQGASEKLFF. J is TRBJ1-4 and V is TRBV5-1; 7 nucleotides match TRBD1. This CDR3 has 15 residues. V gave up 0 bases and J gave up 7 bases; unmatched junction bases: 6. From germline, CDR1 is SGHRS and CDR2 YFSETQ.

The V gene is TRBV7-9, the J gene TRBJ1-1; TRBD1 is a possible D gene (5 bases). V lost 4 bases and J lost 4, with 16 bases in between. Germline CDR1 reads SEHNR; CDR2 reads FQNEAQ (reference sequence). The CDR3 is 15 amino acids. The CDR3 DNA follows: TGTGCCAGCAGCTACTCCGGGGCCAGAGGCACTGAAGCTTTCTTT. The encoded protein is CASSYSGARGTEAFF.

This rearrangement joins TRBV2 to TRBJ1-1, with 7 bases matching TRBD1. Germline V gene data show CDR1 as SNHLY and CDR2 as FYNNEI. V lost 5 bases, J lost 0 bases, and 3 bases stayed unmatched. This CDR3 region has 14 residues. The chain's CDR3 is CASSLTGLNTEAFF. CDR3 nucleotides: TGTGCCAGCAGTTTGACAGGGCTGAACACTGAAGCTTTCTTT. Variable domain in full (rest from reference TRBV2 and TRBJ1-1): EPEVTQTPSHQVTQMGQEVILRCVPISNHLYFYWYRQILGQKVEFLVSFYNNEISEKSEIFDDQFSVERPDGSNFTLKIRSTKLEDSAMYFCASSLTGLNTEAFFGQGTRLTVV.

The rearrangement joins TRBV18 to TRBJ1-1; perhaps TRBD1 as D (6 bases). CDR1 and CDR2 (germline): KGHSH, LQKENI. V was cut by 4 bases and J by 7 bases, with 13 bases left in between. The CDR3 covers 13 residues. The chain's CDR3 is CASSHGQQYEAFF. The CDR3 nucleotides read TGTGCCAGCTCACACGGACAGCAGTATGAAGCTTTCTTT.

The chain couples TRBV5-1 to TRBJ1-2, with D perhaps matching TRBD1 (5 bases). Looked up from germline, CDR1 is SGHRS and CDR2 is YFSETQ. Trimming cost V 4 bases and J 4 bases, with 11 bases left between them. CDR3 size: 13 residues. This CDR3 is CASSPEGVYGYTF. The CDR3 DNA sequence: TGCGCCAGCAGCCCGGAAGGGGTCTATGGCTACACCTTC.

The rearrangement joins TRBV5-1 to TRBJ1-2; D gene ambiguous. CDR3 size: 12 residues. Trimming left V 0 bases short and J 5 bases short, with 5 bases between. Germline CDR1 reads SGHRS; CDR2 reads YFSETQ. CDR3 region: CASSLERYGYTF. The CDR3 nucleotides read TGCGCCAGCAGCTTGGAGCGGTATGGCTACACCTTC.

The gene calls are TRBV30 and TRBJ1-1; D possibly corresponds to TRBD1 (5 bases). This CDR3 has 13 amino acids. Germline lookup yields CDR1 GTSNPN and CDR2 SVGIG (reference sequence). Trimming left V 2 bases short and J 1 base short, with 8 bases between. CDR3 DNA sequence: TGTGCCTGGAGTTTAACAGGGAACACTGAAGCTTTCTTT. Translating it yields CAWSLTGNTEAFF.

The J gene is TRBJ1-2, the V gene TRBV18, with 7 bases matching TRBD1. Per germline, CDR1 KGHSH and CDR2 LQKENI. V lost 2 bases, J lost 6 bases, and 6 bases stayed unmatched. The CDR3 runs 14 residues. DNA of the CDR3: TGTGCCAGCTCACCAGAGGGGGCGCGAAATGGCTACACCTTC. Encoded protein: CASSPEGARNGYTF.

CDR3 protein: CASSYDRPSGYTF. For the CDR3, the DNA is TGTGCCAGCAGTTATGACAGGCCAAGTGGCTACACCTTC. This chain links TRBV6-6 with TRBJ1-2; TRBD1 is a possible D gene (6 bases). From germline, CDR1 is MNHNY and CDR2 SVGAGI (reference sequence). The CDR3 totals 13 residues. V was cut by 3 bases and J by 7 bases, with 12 bases left in between.

This sequence joins TRBV11-1 and TRBJ2-5; D gene ambiguous. Germline V lookup: CDR1 SGHAT, CDR2 FQDESV (reference sequence). The CDR3 loop spans 13 amino acids. V was shortened by 5 bases and J by 2 bases, with 9 bases between the two germline ends. Here the CDR3 DNA reads TGTGCCAGCAGCCCTCAGCAACAAGAGACCCAGTACTTC. It yields the protein CASSPQQQETQYF. The full variable domain, with the rest looked up from reference TRBV11-1 and TRBJ2-5, is EAEVAQSPRYKITEKSQAVAFWCDPISGHATLYWYRQILGQGPELLVQFQDESVVDDSQLPKDRFSAERLKGVDSTLKIQPAELGDSAMYLCASSPQQQETQYFGPGTRLLVL.

The V gene is TRBV18, the J gene TRBJ2-3, with D perhaps matching TRBD1 (5 bases). Per the germline V gene, CDR1 is KGHSH and CDR2 is LQKENI. V was pared by 2 bases and J by 4 bases, with 13 bases between. This CDR3 region has 15 residues. Here the CDR3 reads CASSPGGAPPDTQYF. The CDR3 DNA reads TGTGCCAGCTCACCAGGTGGGGCCCCCCCAGATACGCAGTATTTT.

The rearrangement uses TRBV9 and TRBJ1-1, with D possibly matching TRBD1 (5 bases). Germline-derived CDR1 and CDR2 are SGDLS and YYNGEE. The V gene lost 2 bases and the J gene lost 1 base, with 9 bases spanning the gap. The CDR3 covers 14 residues. DNA of the CDR3: TGTGCCAGCAGCGTGGGAGGGGCGAACACTGAAGCTTTCTTT. It is translated as CASSVGGANTEAFF.

V is TRBV18 and J is TRBJ2-5, with D possibly matching TRBD2 (5 bases). The V end was cut by 1 base, the J end by 2 bases, with 5 bases between. The germline CDR1 and CDR2 sequences are KGHSH and LQKENI. CDR3 size: 13 residues. CDR3 DNA sequence: TGTGCCAGCTCACCACGGACTCAAGAGACCCAGTACTTC. It encodes CASSPRTQETQYF.

The chain links TRBV7-6 to TRBJ2-3; TRBD2 matches 8 bases. CDR1 is SGHVS and CDR2 is FNYEAQ in the germline V gene. This CDR3 has 14 residues. V lost 6 bases, J lost 1 base, and 3 bases stayed unmatched. CDR3 DNA: TGTGCCAGCAGTACCGGGGGGGGCACAGATACGCAGTATTTT. Protein sequence: CASSTGGGTDTQYF. Filled out from reference TRBV7-6 and TRBJ2-3, the complete variable domain reads GAGVSQSPRYKVTKRGQDVALRCDPISGHVSLYWYRQALGQGPEFLTYFNYEAQQDKSGLPNDRFSAERPEGSISTLTIQRTEQRDSAMYRCASSTGGGTDTQYFGPGTRLTVL.

J is TRBJ1-3 and V is TRBV5-1; D uncertain. The CDR3 contains 13 residues. The V gene lost 5 bases and the J gene lost 4 bases, with 10 bases spanning the gap. In germline, CDR1 is SGHRS, CDR2 YFSETQ. The CDR3 DNA follows: TGCGCCAGCAGGGCGGACGTGGGAAACACCATATATTTT. Amino acid sequence: CASRADVGNTIYF.

The V gene is TRBV11-2, the J gene TRBJ1-2; a weak D match, TRBD1 (5 bases). The V gene lost 1 base and the J gene lost 2 bases, with 14 bases spanning the gap. Germline assignment: CDR1 SGHAT and CDR2 FQNNGV. This CDR3 contains 16 residues. CDR3 bases: TGTGCCAGCAGCTTAGTCAAGGGGCGCCGAAACTATGGCTACACCTTC. Its translation: CASSLVKGRRNYGYTF.

This clone appeared a single time. The CDR3 protein is CASSVATDRVGEGYGYTF. The CDR3 DNA reads as TGTGCCAGCAGCGTAGCGACGGACAGGGTAGGGGAGGGCTATGGCTACACCTTC. This chain connects TRBV9 to TRBJ1-2, with 8 bases aligning to TRBD1. V lost 0 bases to trimming and J lost 4 bases; unmatched junction nucleotides: 14. The CDR3 contains 18 residues. Germline V lookup: CDR1 SGDLS, CDR2 YYNGEE.

The rearrangement links TRBV6-1 to TRBJ1-1; the match to TRBD1 covers 8 bases. The ends lost 6 bases at V and 1 base at J; junction bases unmatched: 4. In germline, CDR1 is MNHNS, CDR2 SASEGT. This CDR3 has 14 amino acids. The CDR3 spells CASRTGDQNTEAFF. CDR3 in DNA: TGTGCCAGCAGGACAGGGGACCAGAACACTGAAGCTTTCTTT.

V gene TRBV7-2 combines with J gene TRBJ2-7; D is ambiguous. Trimming pared 2 bases from V and 1 base from J, leaving 9 bases between. There are 14 residues in the CDR3. Looked up from germline, CDR1 is SGHTA and CDR2 is FQGNSA. The CDR3 DNA is TGTGCCAGCAGCTTAAGTTGGGGATCCTACGAGCAGTACTTC. Amino acids: CASSLSWGSYEQYF.

The chain uses TRBV7-3 and TRBJ2-1; D gene unclear. CDR1 is SGHTA and CDR2 is FQGTGA in the germline V gene. This CDR3 spans 14 amino acids. V dropped 1 base and J dropped 7 bases, with 11 bases sitting between them. CDR3 DNA: TGTGCCAGCAGCTTAAGTCCAGCTACTAATGAGCAGTTCTTC. Residues: CASSLSPATNEQFF.

The chain links TRBV2 to TRBJ1-2, with 9 positions matching TRBD1. There are 18 residues in the CDR3. The V gene's germline CDR1 is SNHLY and CDR2 FYNNEI. Trimming took 6 bases from V and 4 from J; bases not matched to a gene: 18. The CDR3: CASRGLLGTGPSRYGYTF. As DNA, the CDR3 is TGTGCCAGCAGGGGGCTACTCGGGACAGGGCCTTCCCGCTATGGCTACACCTTC.

This clone was counted a few times. The J gene is TRBJ2-6, the V gene TRBV21-1; the table's D call, TRBD1, has no DNA check behind it. TRBV21-1 is given as a pseudogene. The CDR3 extends over 16 amino acids. The CDR3 protein is CATRTGSSSGANVLTF. CDR3 sequence (DNA): TGTGCCACAAGGACAGGAAGCAGCTCTGGGGCCAACGTCCTGACTTTC.

The chain links TRBV10-3 to TRBJ1-1, with 7 bases fitting TRBD1. The V segment lost 6 bases and the J segment 3 bases; nucleotides outside the gene matches: 13. CDR3 length: 16 amino acids. CDR1 and CDR2 from the germline V gene are ENHRY and SYGVKD. DNA for the CDR3: TGTGCCATCAGCCTGACAGGGACCGGGGGCGACACTGAAGCTTTCTTT. This gives the protein CAISLTGTGGDTEAFF.

The CDR3 DNA sequence: TGTGCCACAAGCCGAAGCCACCAAGAGACCCAGTACTTC. Amino acids: CATSRSHQETQYF. The V gene is TRBV15, the J gene TRBJ2-5; D is unclear. This CDR3 region has 13 residues. Trimming took off 9 bases at V and 0 bases at J, with 11 bases between the two ends. In germline, CDR1 is LNHNV, CDR2 YYDKDF (reference sequence). Full variable domain (missing parts from reference TRBV15 and TRBJ2-5): DAMVIQNPRYQVTQFGKPVTLSCSQTLNHNVMYWYQQKSSQAPKLLFHYYDKDFNNEADTPDNFQSRRPNTSFCFLDIRSPGLGDTAMYLCATSRSHQETQYFGPGTRLLVL.